Listed below are T cell receptor beta chains from one sample, sequenced in a study of cytomegalovirus exposure and HLA in healthy donors. Method: immunoSEQ multiplex PCR; TCRdb's copy keeps in-frame clones and lacks some. The sample consists of roughly 170,000 clones, around 82% of them appearing once. Sequenced material: PBMCs. These receptors all stem from a woman aged 50 to 60 in good health and CMV-seropositive. Both conserved end residues are part of each CDR3. Each record gives: clone size, D gene, J gene, V gene, CDR3 protein, CDR3 DNA. A D gene is named only where the DNA matches it firmly. Clone size is given for some rows only: seen once, a few or many times, or a class if the clone is expanded.

clone size: NA
D gene: NA
J gene: TRBJ1-1
V gene: TRBV11-1
CDR3 protein: CASSLRGIREAFF
CDR3 DNA: TGTGCCAGCAGTTTAAGGGGGATCCGTGAAGCTTTCTTT

clone size: NA
D gene: NA
J gene: TRBJ1-6
V gene: TRBV5-6
CDR3 protein: CASSLGSGSYNSPLHF
CDR3 DNA: TGTGCCAGCAGCTTGGGCTCGGGCTCCTATAATTCACCCCTCCACTTT

clone size: NA
D gene: TRBD1
J gene: TRBJ1-2
V gene: TRBV16
CDR3 protein: CASSHFPWTGRGSYGYTF
CDR3 DNA: TGTGCCAGCAGCCATTTTCCGTGGACAGGGAGGGGAAGCTATGGCTACACCTTC

clone size: NA
D gene: TRBD1
J gene: TRBJ2-3
V gene: TRBV5-1
CDR3 protein: CASESQGAVADTQYF
CDR3 DNA: TGCGCCAGCGAATCACAGGGGGCTGTCGCAGATACGCAGTATTTT

clone size: once
D gene: TRBD1
J gene: TRBJ1-6
V gene: TRBV11-2
CDR3 protein: CASSGIAGGRSYNSPLHF
CDR3 DNA: TGTGCCAGCAGCGGAATCGCAGGGGGCCGGTCCTATAATTCACCCCTCCACTTT

clone size: NA
D gene: TRBD1
J gene: TRBJ1-4
V gene: TRBV5-1
CDR3 protein: CASSLGQINEKLFF
CDR3 DNA: TGCGCCAGCAGCCTGGGACAGATTAATGAAAAACTGTTTTTT

clone size: NA
D gene: NA
J gene: TRBJ1-1
V gene: TRBV6-6
CDR3 protein: CASSYSGGVEAFF
CDR3 DNA: TGTGCCAGCAGTTACTCGGGGGGGGTTGAAGCTTTCTTT

clone size: NA
D gene: NA
J gene: TRBJ2-5
V gene: TRBV5-1
CDR3 protein: CASSSGWGGPQETQYF
CDR3 DNA: TGCGCCAGCAGCTCGGGGTGGGGGGGGCCTCAAGAGACCCAGTACTTC

clone size: few
D gene: TRBD2
J gene: TRBJ2-3
V gene: TRBV7-3
CDR3 protein: CASSTHNVRASGGVGGTQYF
CDR3 DNA: TGTGCCAGCAGCACTCACAACGTTCGGGCTAGCGGGGGGGTGGGGGGTACGCAGTATTTT

clone size: NA
D gene: TRBD1
J gene: TRBJ2-1
V gene: TRBV11-2
CDR3 protein: CASSFGQAYEQFF
CDR3 DNA: TGTGCCAGCAGCTTCGGACAGGCCTATGAGCAGTTCTTC

clone size: NA
D gene: NA
J gene: TRBJ1-1
V gene: TRBV9
CDR3 protein: CASSIGPTGTEAFF
CDR3 DNA: TGTGCCAGCAGCATTGGGCCTACCGGCACTGAAGCTTTCTTT

clone size: NA
D gene: NA
J gene: TRBJ1-1
V gene: TRBV19
CDR3 protein: CASSFGTSNTEAFF
CDR3 DNA: TGTGCCAGTAGTTTCGGGACATCGAACACTGAAGCTTTCTTT

clone size: once
D gene: NA
J gene: TRBJ2-7
V gene: TRBV5-1
CDR3 protein: CASSLRGESKGDEQYF
CDR3 DNA: TGCGCCAGCAGCTTACGTGGGGAATCTAAGGGGGACGAGCAGTACTTC

clone size: NA
D gene: NA
J gene: TRBJ2-7
V gene: TRBV7-9
CDR3 protein: CASSSRSSYEQYF
CDR3 DNA: TGTGCCAGCAGCTCCAGAAGCTCCTACGAGCAGTACTTC

clone size: NA
D gene: NA
J gene: TRBJ1-1
V gene: TRBV9
CDR3 protein: CASSVGGLGTEAFF
CDR3 DNA: TGTGCCAGCAGCGTAGGAGGGCTGGGCACTGAAGCTTTCTTT

clone size: NA
D gene: TRBD2
J gene: TRBJ2-3
V gene: TRBV5-1
CDR3 protein: CASSSGTSVEVTDTQYF
CDR3 DNA: TGCGCCAGCAGCTCCGGGACTAGCGTTGAAGTCACAGATACGCAGTATTTT

clone size: NA
D gene: NA
J gene: TRBJ2-7
V gene: TRBV21-1
CDR3 protein: CASSHDRSPRKYF
CDR3 DNA: TGTGCCAGCAGCCATGACAGAAGCCCCAGAAAGTACTTC

clone size: NA
D gene: NA
J gene: TRBJ2-1
V gene: TRBV27
CDR3 protein: CAASLSSYNEQFF
CDR3 DNA: TGTGCCGCCTCCCTTAGCTCCTACAATGAGCAGTTCTTC

clone size: NA
D gene: TRBD1
J gene: TRBJ1-1
V gene: TRBV30
CDR3 protein: CAWSTGQGEAFF
CDR3 DNA: TGTGCCTGGAGTACAGGACAGGGTGAAGCTTTCTTT

clone size: once
D gene: NA
J gene: TRBJ2-3
V gene: TRBV2
CDR3 protein: CASCQADTQYF
CDR3 DNA: TGTGCCAGCTGCCAGGCAGATACGCAGTATTTT

clone size: NA
D gene: NA
J gene: TRBJ2-5
V gene: TRBV7-3
CDR3 protein: CASSAAGAETQYF
CDR3 DNA: TGTGCCAGCAGCGCCGCGGGGGCAGAGACCCAGTACTTC

clone size: NA
D gene: TRBD1
J gene: TRBJ2-4
V gene: TRBV5-5
CDR3 protein: CASSSVTGGQNIQYF
CDR3 DNA: TGTGCCAGCAGCTCGGTAACAGGGGGCCAAAACATTCAGTACTTC

clone size: NA
D gene: NA
J gene: TRBJ1-1
V gene: TRBV6-5
CDR3 protein: CASTVQGRDYTEAFF
CDR3 DNA: TGTGCCAGCACCGTGCAGGGGCGAGATTACACTGAAGCTTTCTTT

clone size: NA
D gene: TRBD1
J gene: TRBJ2-1
V gene: TRBV6-5
CDR3 protein: CASSYSGTGGNNEQFF
CDR3 DNA: TGTGCCAGCAGTTACTCAGGGACAGGGGGTAACAATGAGCAGTTCTTC

clone size: few
D gene: NA
J gene: TRBJ1-5
V gene: TRBV4-1
CDR3 protein: CASSQGTGRRQPQHF
CDR3 DNA: TGCGCCAGCAGCCAAGGTACAGGGCGGCGTCAGCCCCAGCATTTT

clone size: NA
D gene: NA
J gene: TRBJ2-3
V gene: TRBV6-1
CDR3 protein: CASREPHTDTQYF
CDR3 DNA: TGTGCCAGCAGAGAGCCCCACACAGATACGCAGTATTTT

clone size: NA
D gene: TRBD1
J gene: TRBJ1-2
V gene: TRBV6-5
CDR3 protein: CASSSGGKGYTF
CDR3 DNA: TGTGCCAGCAGCTCAGGGGGTAAAGGCTACACCTTC

clone size: NA
D gene: NA
J gene: TRBJ2-3
V gene: TRBV5-1
CDR3 protein: CASSLTPSTDTQYF
CDR3 DNA: TGCGCCAGCAGCTTGACACCTAGCACAGATACGCAGTATTTT

clone size: once
D gene: TRBD2
J gene: TRBJ2-3
V gene: TRBV2
CDR3 protein: CASSGTSRSDTQYF
CDR3 DNA: TGTGCCAGCAGTGGGACTAGCAGATCAGATACGCAGTATTTT